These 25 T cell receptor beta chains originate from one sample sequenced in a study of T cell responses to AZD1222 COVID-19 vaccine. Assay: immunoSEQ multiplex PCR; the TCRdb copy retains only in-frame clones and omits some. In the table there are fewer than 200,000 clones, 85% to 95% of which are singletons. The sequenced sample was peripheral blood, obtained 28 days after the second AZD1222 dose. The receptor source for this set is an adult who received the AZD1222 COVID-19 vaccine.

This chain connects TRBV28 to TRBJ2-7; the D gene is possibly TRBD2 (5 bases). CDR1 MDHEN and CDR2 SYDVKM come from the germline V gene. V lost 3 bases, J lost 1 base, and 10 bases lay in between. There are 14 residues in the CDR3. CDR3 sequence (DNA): TGTGCCAGCAGTTTTGGTAGAGGGTCCTACGAGCAGTACTTC. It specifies CASSFGRGSYEQYF. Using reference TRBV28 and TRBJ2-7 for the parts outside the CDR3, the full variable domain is DVKVTQSSRYLVKRTGEKVFLECVQDMDHENMFWYRQDPGLGLRLIYFSYDVKMKEKGDIPEGYSVSREKKERFSLILESASTNQTSMYLCASSFGRGSYEQYFGPGTRLTVT.

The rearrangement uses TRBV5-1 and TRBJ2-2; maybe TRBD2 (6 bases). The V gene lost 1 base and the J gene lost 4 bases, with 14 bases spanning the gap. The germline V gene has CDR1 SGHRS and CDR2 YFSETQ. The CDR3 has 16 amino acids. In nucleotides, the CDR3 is TGCGCCAGCAGCTTGTCGACCCCGGGAGCCACCGGGGAGCTGTTTTTT. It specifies CASSLSTPGATGELFF.

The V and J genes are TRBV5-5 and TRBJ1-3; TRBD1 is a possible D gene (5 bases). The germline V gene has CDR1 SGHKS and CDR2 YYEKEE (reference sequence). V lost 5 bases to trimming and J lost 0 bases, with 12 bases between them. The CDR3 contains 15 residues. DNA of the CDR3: TGTGCCAGCAGACTGGGACGGAACTCTGGAAACACCATATATTTT. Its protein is CASRLGRNSGNTIYF.

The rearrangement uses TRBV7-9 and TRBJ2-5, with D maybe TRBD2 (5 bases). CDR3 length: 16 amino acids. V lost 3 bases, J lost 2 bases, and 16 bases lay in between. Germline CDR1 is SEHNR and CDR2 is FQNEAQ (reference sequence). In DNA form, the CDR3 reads TGTGCCAGCAGCTTTAGCGCGGTCGGTCCGCAAGAGACCCAGTACTTC. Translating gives CASSFSAVGPQETQYF.

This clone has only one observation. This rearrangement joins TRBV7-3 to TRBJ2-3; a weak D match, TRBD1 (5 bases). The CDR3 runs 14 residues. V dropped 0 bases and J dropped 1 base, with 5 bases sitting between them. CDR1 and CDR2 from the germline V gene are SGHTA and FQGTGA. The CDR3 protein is CASSLTQGTDTQYF. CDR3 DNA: TGTGCCAGCAGCTTAACACAGGGCACAGATACGCAGTATTTT.

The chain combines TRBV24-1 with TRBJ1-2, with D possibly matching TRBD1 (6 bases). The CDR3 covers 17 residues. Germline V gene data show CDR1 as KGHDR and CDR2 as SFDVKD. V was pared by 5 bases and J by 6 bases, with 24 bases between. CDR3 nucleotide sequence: TGTGCCACCAGTGGCGCCCCCTCCAGGGGAGCAATCAATGGCTACACCTTC. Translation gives CATSGAPSRGAINGYTF.

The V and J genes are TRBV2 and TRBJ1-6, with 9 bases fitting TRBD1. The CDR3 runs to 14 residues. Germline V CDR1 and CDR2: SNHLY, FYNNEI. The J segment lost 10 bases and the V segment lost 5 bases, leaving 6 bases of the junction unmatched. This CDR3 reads CASSQDRGVSPLHF. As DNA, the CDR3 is TGTGCCAGCAGTCAGGACAGGGGCGTATCACCCCTCCACTTT.

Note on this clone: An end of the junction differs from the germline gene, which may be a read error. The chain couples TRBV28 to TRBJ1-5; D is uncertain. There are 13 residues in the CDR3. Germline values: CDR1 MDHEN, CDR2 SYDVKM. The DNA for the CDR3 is TGTGCCAGCAGTTTCCCGGAGGGCGGGCCCTATATCTGG. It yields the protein CASSFPEGGPYIW. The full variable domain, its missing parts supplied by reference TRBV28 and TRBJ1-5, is DVKVTQSSRYLVKRTGEKVFLECVQDMDHENMFWYRQDPGLGLRLIYFSYDVKMKEKGDIPEGYSVSREKKERFSLILESASTNQTSMYLCASSFPEGGPYIWGDGTRLSIL.

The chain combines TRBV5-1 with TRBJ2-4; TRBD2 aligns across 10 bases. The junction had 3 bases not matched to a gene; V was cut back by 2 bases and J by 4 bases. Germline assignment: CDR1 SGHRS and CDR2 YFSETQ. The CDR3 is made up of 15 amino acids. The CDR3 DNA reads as TGCGCCAGCAGCTTAGCGGGAGGGGAGAAAAACATTCAGTACTTC. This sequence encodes CASSLAGGEKNIQYF.

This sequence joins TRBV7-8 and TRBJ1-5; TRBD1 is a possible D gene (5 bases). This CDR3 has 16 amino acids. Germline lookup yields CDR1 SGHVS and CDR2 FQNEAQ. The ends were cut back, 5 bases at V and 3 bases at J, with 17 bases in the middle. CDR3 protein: CASSRESRAFNQPQHF. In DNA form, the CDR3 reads TGTGCCAGCAGCCGCGAGAGCAGGGCATTCAATCAGCCCCAGCATTTT. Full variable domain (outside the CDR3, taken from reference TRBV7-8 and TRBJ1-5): GAGVSQSPRYKVAKRGQDVALRCDPISGHVSLFWYQQALGQGPEFLTYFQNEAQLDKSGLPSDRFFAERPEGSVSTLKIQRTQQEDSAVYLCASSRESRAFNQPQHFGDGTRLSIL.

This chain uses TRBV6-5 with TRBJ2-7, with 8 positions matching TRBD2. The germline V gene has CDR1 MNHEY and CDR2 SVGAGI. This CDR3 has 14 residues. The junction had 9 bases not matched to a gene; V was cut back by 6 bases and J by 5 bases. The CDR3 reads CASSLDLAGDEQYF. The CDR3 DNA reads TGTGCCAGCAGCCTCGACCTAGCGGGCGACGAGCAGTACTTC.

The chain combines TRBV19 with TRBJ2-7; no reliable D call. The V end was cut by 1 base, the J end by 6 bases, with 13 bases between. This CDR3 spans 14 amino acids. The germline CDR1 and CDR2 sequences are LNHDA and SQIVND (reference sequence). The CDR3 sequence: CASSIGPVTIEQYF. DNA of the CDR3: TGTGCCAGTAGTATAGGACCAGTAACGATCGAGCAGTACTTC. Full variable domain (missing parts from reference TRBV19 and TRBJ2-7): DGGITQSPKYLFRKEGQNVTLSCEQNLNHDAMYWYRQDPGQGLRLIYYSQIVNDFQKGDIAEGYSVSREKKESFPLTVTSAQKNPTAFYLCASSIGPVTIEQYFGPGTRLTVT.

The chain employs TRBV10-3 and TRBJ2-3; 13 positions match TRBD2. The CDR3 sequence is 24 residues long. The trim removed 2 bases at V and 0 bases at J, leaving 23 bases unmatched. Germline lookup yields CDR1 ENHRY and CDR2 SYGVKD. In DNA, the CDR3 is TGTGCCATCAGTGAGAAGTGGGACAGGGGGTCCGCCGGGACTAGCGGGATTAGCACAGATACGCAGTATTTT. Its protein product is CAISEKWDRGSAGTSGISTDTQYF.

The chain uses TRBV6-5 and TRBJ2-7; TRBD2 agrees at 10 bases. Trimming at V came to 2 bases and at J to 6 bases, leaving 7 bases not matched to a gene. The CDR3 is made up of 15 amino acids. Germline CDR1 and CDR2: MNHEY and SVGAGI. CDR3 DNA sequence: TGTGCCAGCAGTTACAAGCGGGGGGGGTCGGGCGAGCAGTACTTC. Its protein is CASSYKRGGSGEQYF.

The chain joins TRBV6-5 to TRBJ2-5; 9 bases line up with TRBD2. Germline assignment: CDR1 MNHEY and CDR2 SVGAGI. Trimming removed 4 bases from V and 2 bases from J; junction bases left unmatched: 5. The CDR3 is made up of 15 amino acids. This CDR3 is CASSSSLAGQETQYF. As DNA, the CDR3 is TGTGCCAGCAGTTCCTCCCTAGCGGGACAAGAGACCCAGTACTTC.

CDR3 bases: TGTGCCAGCAGTACAATGGGGGGTACGAATCAGCCCCAGCATTTT. It is translated as CASSTMGGTNQPQHF. The chain recombines TRBV2 with TRBJ1-5; D might be TRBD1 (5 bases). V dropped 5 bases and J dropped 4 bases, with 15 bases sitting between them. Germline V gene lookup returns CDR1 SNHLY and CDR2 FYNNEI. CDR3 length: 15 amino acids.

CDR3 nucleotide sequence: TGTGCCAGCAGTCTTGCCCTCAGGGCCTACGAGCAGTACTTC. Translated: CASSLALRAYEQYF. The rearrangement links TRBV3-1 (or the pseudogene TRBV3-2) to TRBJ2-7, with D possibly matching TRBD1 (5 bases). CDR1 and CDR2 (germline): LGHDT, YNNKEL (reference sequence). The CDR3 consists of 14 residues. Trimming removed 6 bases from V and 2 bases from J, with 14 bases in between.

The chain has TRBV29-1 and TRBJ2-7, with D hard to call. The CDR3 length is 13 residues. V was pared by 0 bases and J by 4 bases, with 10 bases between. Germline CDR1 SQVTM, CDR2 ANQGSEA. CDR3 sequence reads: CSVEDIETYEQYF. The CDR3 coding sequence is TGCAGCGTTGAAGATATCGAAACTTACGAGCAGTACTTC.

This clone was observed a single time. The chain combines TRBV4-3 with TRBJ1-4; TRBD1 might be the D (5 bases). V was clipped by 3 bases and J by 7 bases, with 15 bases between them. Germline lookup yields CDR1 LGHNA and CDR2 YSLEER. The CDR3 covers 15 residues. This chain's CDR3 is CASSQTDRGAEKLFF. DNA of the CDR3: TGCGCCAGCAGCCAGACAGACAGAGGGGCTGAAAAACTGTTTTTT.

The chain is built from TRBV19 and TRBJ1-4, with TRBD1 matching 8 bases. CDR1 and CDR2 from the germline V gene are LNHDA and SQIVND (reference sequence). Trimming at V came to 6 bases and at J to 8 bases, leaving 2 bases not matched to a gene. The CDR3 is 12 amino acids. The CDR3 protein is CASRTGVEKLFF. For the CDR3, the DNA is TGTGCCAGTAGGACAGGGGTGGAAAAACTGTTTTTT.

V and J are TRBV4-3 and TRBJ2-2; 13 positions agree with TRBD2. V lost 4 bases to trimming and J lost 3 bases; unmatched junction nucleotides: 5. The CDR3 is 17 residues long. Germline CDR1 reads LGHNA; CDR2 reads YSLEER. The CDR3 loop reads CASSPSLAGGYTGELFF. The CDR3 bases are TGCGCCAGCAGCCCGTCACTAGCGGGGGGGTACACCGGGGAGCTGTTTTTT.

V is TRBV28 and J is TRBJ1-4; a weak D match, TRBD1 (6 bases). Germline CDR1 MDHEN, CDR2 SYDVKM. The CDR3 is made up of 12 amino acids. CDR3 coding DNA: TGTGTGTCTAGGAACCCAGGGGATGTGCTGTTTTTT. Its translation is CVSRNPGDVLFF.

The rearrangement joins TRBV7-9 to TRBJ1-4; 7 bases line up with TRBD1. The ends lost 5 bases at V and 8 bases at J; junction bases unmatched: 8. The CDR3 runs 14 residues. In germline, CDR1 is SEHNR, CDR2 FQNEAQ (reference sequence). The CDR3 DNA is TGTGCCAGCAGCGGTGACAGGGTAGAGGAAAAACTGTTTTTT. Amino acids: CASSGDRVEEKLFF.

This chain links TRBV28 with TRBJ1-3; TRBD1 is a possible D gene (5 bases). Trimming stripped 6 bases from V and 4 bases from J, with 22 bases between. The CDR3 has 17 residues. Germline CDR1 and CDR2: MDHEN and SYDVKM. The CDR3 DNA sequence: TGTGCCAGCAGCACAGGCCCCCCCGCGACCGCCGGAAACACCATATATTTT. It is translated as CASSTGPPATAGNTIYF. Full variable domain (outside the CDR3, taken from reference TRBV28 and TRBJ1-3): DVKVTQSSRYLVKRTGEKVFLECVQDMDHENMFWYRQDPGLGLRLIYFSYDVKMKEKGDIPEGYSVSREKKERFSLILESASTNQTSMYLCASSTGPPATAGNTIYFGEGSWLTVV.

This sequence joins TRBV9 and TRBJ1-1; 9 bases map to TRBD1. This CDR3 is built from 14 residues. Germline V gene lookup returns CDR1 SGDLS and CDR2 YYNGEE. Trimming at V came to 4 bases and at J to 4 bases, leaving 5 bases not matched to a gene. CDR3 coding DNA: TGTGCCAGCAGCTCGAGACAGGGGGGCACTGAAGCTTTCTTT. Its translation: CASSSRQGGTEAFF.